These T cell receptor beta chains were read from a single sample in a study of shared clonotypes between healthy human individuals. Here immunoSEQ multiplex PCR was the method, and the copy in TCRdb shows in-frame clones only, minus some. The sample records some 490,000 clones, approximately 82% being singletons. The sample comprised PBMCs. These receptors all stem from a woman aged 40 to 50 in good health. Some clones in this sample may be carry-over from other donors' samples. CDR3s include the opening cysteine and the closing phenylalanine or tryptophan. A D gene is named only where the DNA matches it firmly. Only part of the rows carry a size: once, few, many, or a class if the clone is expanded.

size: .; D: .; V: TRBV9; J: TRBJ1-2; DNA: TGTGCCAGCAGCCTCGCCCTTGGGGGCGCCTATGGCTACACCTTC; CDR3: CASSLALGGAYGYTF
size: .; D: .; V: TRBV18; J: TRBJ1-2; DNA: TGTGCCAGCTTGGCCGACAGCGGCTATGGCTACACCTTC; CDR3: CASLADSGYGYTF
size: .; D: TRBD1; V: TRBV30; J: TRBJ1-2; DNA: TGTGCCTGCCCGGGACAGGGCGCCTATGGCTACACCTTC; CDR3: CACPGQGAYGYTF
size: .; D: .; V: TRBV30; J: TRBJ2-2; DNA: TGTGCCTCCTCATACCGGGACATGGCCGGGGAGCTGTTTTTT; CDR3: CASSYRDMAGELFF
size: .; D: .; V: TRBV18; J: TRBJ2-5; DNA: TGTGCCAGCTCACCCGGGCGTGAAGGGACCCAGTACTTC; CDR3: CASSPGREGTQYF
size: .; D: .; V: TRBV7-3; J: TRBJ2-3; DNA: TGTGCCAGCAGCTTCGGACCCACTGGCACAGATACGCAGTATTTT; CDR3: CASSFGPTGTDTQYF
size: .; D: TRBD1; V: TRBV19; J: TRBJ2-7; DNA: TGTGCCAGCAGGCGGGACAGGGGGTCCTACGAGCAGTACTTC; CDR3: CASRRDRGSYEQYF
size: .; D: TRBD1; V: TRBV28; J: TRBJ2-7; DNA: TGTGCCAGCAAGGGGGCAGGGTCCTACGAGCAGTACTTC; CDR3: CASKGAGSYEQYF
size: .; D: .; V: TRBV5-1; J: TRBJ2-1; DNA: TGCGCCAGCAGCTGGCTCGGCGGGAGAGGGGGTGAGCAGTTCTTC; CDR3: CASSWLGGRGGEQFF
size: .; D: TRBD1; V: TRBV7-9; J: TRBJ2-3; DNA: TGTGCCAGCAGACCCGCACAGGGGAGCACAGATACGCAGTATTTT; CDR3: CASRPAQGSTDTQYF
size: .; D: .; V: TRBV5-4; J: TRBJ2-7; DNA: TGTGCCAGCAGCTTGGACTCGTCTTCCTACGAGCAGTACTTC; CDR3: CASSLDSSSYEQYF
size: .; D: TRBD2; V: TRBV5-1; J: TRBJ2-3; DNA: TGCGCCAGCAGCTTAGGGACTAGCGGGTCGGGGACAGATACGCAGTATTTT; CDR3: CASSLGTSGSGTDTQYF
size: .; D: TRBD2; V: TRBV5-1; J: TRBJ2-1; DNA: TGCGCCAGCAGCCAAGGGGGGCTAGCGGGTATCAATGAGCAGTTCTTC; CDR3: CASSQGGLAGINEQFF
size: .; D: TRBD1; V: TRBV30; J: TRBJ1-4; DNA: TGTGCCTGGAGTTTCCAAGGGGGAGGGGGCGTTGAAAAACTGTTTTTT; CDR3: CAWSFQGGGGVEKLFF
size: .; D: TRBD1; V: TRBV6-5; J: TRBJ2-5; DNA: TGTGCCAGCAGTTACACCGCCAGGGGGCCTGGGGAGACCCAGTACTTC; CDR3: CASSYTARGPGETQYF
size: .; D: .; V: TRBV30; J: TRBJ2-1; DNA: TGTGCCTGGAGTGTACGGGTAGCGTTCAATGAGCAGTTCTTC; CDR3: CAWSVRVAFNEQFF
size: .; D: .; V: TRBV9; J: TRBJ2-5; DNA: TGTGCCAGCAGCGCCGGACCTCTTGAGGGAGAGACCCAGTACTTC; CDR3: CASSAGPLEGETQYF
size: .; D: TRBD2; V: TRBV27; J: TRBJ2-7; DNA: TGTGCCAGTCAGCGGGAGGGGACCTACGAGCAGTACTTC; CDR3: CASQREGTYEQYF
size: .; D: TRBD1; V: TRBV5-1; J: TRBJ2-1; DNA: TGCGCCAGCAGCCACCGGACAGGGCCCTACAATGAGCAGTTCTTC; CDR3: CASSHRTGPYNEQFF
size: .; D: TRBD2; V: TRBV10-1; J: TRBJ2-2; DNA: TGCGCCAGCAGTGACCCCGGACTAGCGGGAGCCGGGGAGCTGTTTTTT; CDR3: CASSDPGLAGAGELFF
size: .; D: .; V: TRBV7-9; J: TRBJ2-6; DNA: TGTGCCAGCAACCCCCAGGGTGGGGCCAACGTCCTGACTTTC; CDR3: CASNPQGGANVLTF
size: .; D: TRBD1; V: TRBV10-2; J: TRBJ1-6; DNA: TGCGCCAGCAGTGCGACAGGGGGCCGGTTGGGTTCACCCCTCCACTTT; CDR3: CASSATGGRLGSPLHF
size: .; D: .; V: TRBV5-1; J: TRBJ2-3; DNA: TGCGCCAGCAGCTTCCTCACAGATACGCAGTATTTT; CDR3: CASSFLTDTQYF
size: .; D: .; V: TRBV19; J: TRBJ1-2; DNA: TGTGCCAGTAAGGACAGCAACTACTATGGCTACACCTTC; CDR3: CASKDSNYYGYTF
size: .; D: TRBD2; V: TRBV28; J: TRBJ2-7; DNA: TGTGCCAGCAGTTCACACCAGACTAGCGGCTACGAGCAGTACTTC; CDR3: CASSSHQTSGYEQYF
size: once; D: .; V: TRBV5-4; J: TRBJ1-1; DNA: TGTGCCAGCAGCCCCGAAGCCAGGGGGAACACTGAAGCTTTCTTT; CDR3: CASSPEARGNTEAFF
size: .; D: TRBD1; V: TRBV11-3; J: TRBJ2-4; DNA: TGTGCCAGGGGTGGGACAGATAAAAACATTCAGTACTTC; CDR3: CARGGTDKNIQYF
size: .; D: TRBD2; V: TRBV30; J: TRBJ2-2; DNA: TGTGCCTGGGACCCGGGACTAGCGACCGGGGAGCTGTTTTTT; CDR3: CAWDPGLATGELFF
size: .; D: .; V: TRBV4-1; J: TRBJ2-7; DNA: TGCGCCAGCAGCCACTTAGCGGTTGGCTACGAGCAGTACTTC; CDR3: CASSHLAVGYEQYF
size: .; D: .; V: TRBV4-1; J: TRBJ1-1; DNA: TGCGCCAGCAGCCAAGAGTTCAGGGAAGTAGCTTTCTTT; CDR3: CASSQEFREVAFF
size: .; D: TRBD1; V: TRBV6-1; J: TRBJ1-3; DNA: TGTGCCAGCAGTGAACTAACAGGGGGGAACACCATATATTTT; CDR3: CASSELTGGNTIYF
size: few; D: TRBD1; V: TRBV5-4; J: TRBJ1-2; DNA: TGTGCCAGCAGGTTGACAGGGACCTATGGCTACACCTTC; CDR3: CASRLTGTYGYTF